The clone carrying this T cell receptor beta chain has a handful of counts. Its antigen is undetermined. CDR3 length: 17 residues. The ends lost 3 bases at V and 7 bases at J; junction bases unmatched: 10. Germline V CDR1 and CDR2: MNHEY, SMNVEV (reference sequence). The data were taken from a study of CD8+ T cells in alopecia areata. Extracted RNA was reverse transcribed into cDNA, the sequencing template. The protocol was immunoSEQ multiplex PCR, while the TCRdb copy is restricted to in-frame clones and leaves out a portion. In the table there are some 150,000 clones, 62% of which are singletons. Findings and caveats of the study: Elevated clonality characterized lesional scalp relative to normal scalp, particularly in alopecia totalis/universalis. Mice showed clearer TCR sharing than patients did, a gap that was possibly HLA-related. Resident alphabeta T-cell populations of normal skin are likewise subject to sequencing in scalp samples.

The chain links TRBV27 to TRBJ2-1; 12 bases are shared with TRBD2. The sequencing sample was made of CD8+ T cells sorted from blood. This TCR derives from a human donor in good health. The CDR3 spells CASSLPSGRARRNEQFF. The CDR3 nucleotides are TGTGCCAGCAGTTTGCCTAGCGGGAGGGCCCGCCGTAATGAGCAGTTCTTC.